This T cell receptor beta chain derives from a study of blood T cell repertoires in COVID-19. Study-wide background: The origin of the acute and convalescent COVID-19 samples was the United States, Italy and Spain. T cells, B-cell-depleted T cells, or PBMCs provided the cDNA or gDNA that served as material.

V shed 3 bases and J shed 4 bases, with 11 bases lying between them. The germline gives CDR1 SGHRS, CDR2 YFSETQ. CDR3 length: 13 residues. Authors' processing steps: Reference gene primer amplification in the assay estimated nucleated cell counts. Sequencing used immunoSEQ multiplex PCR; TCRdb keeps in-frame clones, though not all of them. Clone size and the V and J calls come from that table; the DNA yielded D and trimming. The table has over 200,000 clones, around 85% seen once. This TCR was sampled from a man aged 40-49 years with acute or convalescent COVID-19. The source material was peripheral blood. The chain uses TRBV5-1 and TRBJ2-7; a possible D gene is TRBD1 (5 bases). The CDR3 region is CASSSPDRYEQYF. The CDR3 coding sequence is TGCGCCAGCAGCTCCCCCGACAGATACGAGCAGTACTTC.